The clone carrying this TCR beta chain is labeled as large. A read error may produce the germline difference seen at one junction end. Multiplex touch-down PCR with TRB-A/B primers amplified rearranged V-D-J TRB sequences. TCRdb re-called the multiplex PCR reads with MiXCR, one entry per CDR3 protein. The table includes 500 to 600 distinct CDR3 sequences, approximately 30% detected once. The CDR3 is made up of 11 amino acids. CDR1 is DFQATT, CDR2 SNEGSKA, per germline (reference sequence). The source of the sample is a study of T cell repertoires in aging, cancer and after chemotherapy. The wider study: Donor ages fell into six groups from 30 or younger up to 70 or older. Paired samples before and after chemotherapy came from glioblastoma patients receiving temozolomide-based therapy. About 10 million TCR reads made up the full dataset.

The template was genomic DNA from peripheral blood, not RNA. This receptor was taken from a human donor with a solid tumor. This chain uses TRBV20-1 with TRBJ1-1; no definite D call. Sequenced input: blood. In DNA form, the CDR3 reads TGCAGTACTAGTCTGGGCACTGAAGCTTTCTTT. Its protein product is CSTSLGTEAFF.